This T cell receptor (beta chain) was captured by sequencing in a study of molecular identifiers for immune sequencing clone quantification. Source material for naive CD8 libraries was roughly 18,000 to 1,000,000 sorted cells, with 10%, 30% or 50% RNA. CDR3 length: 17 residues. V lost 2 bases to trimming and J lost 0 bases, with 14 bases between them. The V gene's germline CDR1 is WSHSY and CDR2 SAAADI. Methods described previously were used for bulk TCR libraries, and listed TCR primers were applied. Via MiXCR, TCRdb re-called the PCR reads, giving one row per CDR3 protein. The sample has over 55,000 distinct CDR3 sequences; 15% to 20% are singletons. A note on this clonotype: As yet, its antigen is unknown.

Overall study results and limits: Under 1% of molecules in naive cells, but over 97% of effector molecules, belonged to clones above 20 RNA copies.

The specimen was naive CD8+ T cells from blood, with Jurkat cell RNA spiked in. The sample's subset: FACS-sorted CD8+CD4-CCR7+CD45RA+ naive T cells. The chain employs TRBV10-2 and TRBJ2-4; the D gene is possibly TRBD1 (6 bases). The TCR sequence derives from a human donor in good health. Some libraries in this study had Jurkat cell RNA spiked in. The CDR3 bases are TGCGCCAGCAGTGAGCCCCGGGACACCCTAGCCAAAAACATTCAGTACTTC. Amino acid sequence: CASSEPRDTLAKNIQYF.